The next 14 T cell receptor beta chains were all read from a single sample in a study of T cell responses to AZD1222 COVID-19 vaccine. Using immunoSEQ multiplex PCR, the repertoire was profiled, and TCRdb retains in-frame clones only, with some absent. The sample lists some 100,000 clones; approximately 86% were seen once. Sequencing was performed on peripheral blood, taken on day 0 of AZD1222 vaccination. The receptors derive from an adult in good health.

The chain carries TRBV7-6 and TRBJ2-2; TRBD2 might be the D (5 bases). The CDR3 runs to 16 residues. Germline V gene lookup returns CDR1 SGHVS and CDR2 FNYEAQ. With 1 base removed from V and 4 bases from J, the gap between germline ends came to 13 bases. CDR3 in amino acids: CASSLESLRGTGELFF. The CDR3 DNA sequence: TGTGCCAGCAGCTTAGAATCACTACGGGGCACCGGGGAGCTGTTTTTT.

This clone was observed a handful of times. The chain links TRBV28 to TRBJ1-2, with no clear D. In germline, CDR1 is MDHEN, CDR2 SYDVKM. Trimming shortened V by 7 bases and J by 7 bases, and 13 bases separated the two germline ends. The CDR3 sequence is 12 residues long. The CDR3 DNA reads as TGTGCCAGCAAAAGGAGATTGGGTGGCTACACCTTC. This gives the protein CASKRRLGGYTF.

The chain couples TRBV19 to TRBJ2-4, with unresolved D. This CDR3 comprises 15 residues. The V end was cut by 4 bases, the J end by 1 base, with 11 bases between. Germline V gene lookup returns CDR1 LNHDA and CDR2 SQIVND (reference sequence). Here the CDR3 DNA reads TGTGCCAGTAGTAACTGGGGAACTGCCAAAAACATTCAGTACTTC. Protein: CASSNWGTAKNIQYF.

The chain carries TRBV6-5 and TRBJ1-2; 7 bases line up with TRBD1. With V trimmed by 5 bases and J by 3 bases, 3 bases remained unmatched. The germline V gene has CDR1 MNHEY and CDR2 SVGAGI. The CDR3 spans 13 residues. The CDR3 loop reads CASSTTGYYGYTF. CDR3 nucleotides: TGTGCCAGCAGTACGACAGGGTACTATGGCTACACCTTC.

The chain has TRBV3-1 (or the pseudogene TRBV3-2) and TRBJ1-1; 10 bases match TRBD1. V lost 5 bases and J lost 5; bases outside the gene matches: 8. CDR1 is LGHDT and CDR2 is YNNKEL in the germline V gene (reference sequence). This CDR3 contains 15 residues. The chain's CDR3 is CASSSHGQGGTEAFF. The CDR3 DNA is TGTGCCAGCAGCTCGCACGGACAGGGGGGGACTGAAGCTTTCTTT.

Notes on this clone: The junction shows a germline mismatch at one end, possibly a read error. The chain has TRBV5-5 and TRBJ1-2; TRBD1 matches 10 bases. There are 14 residues in the CDR3. CDR1 and CDR2 from the germline V gene are SGHKS and YYEKEE (reference sequence). CDR3 protein: CASSPPGTGAFFGF. DNA for the CDR3: TGTGCCAGCAGTCCCCCCGGGACAGGGGCCTTTTTCGGCTTC. Combining the CDR3 with reference TRBV5-5 and TRBJ1-2 gives the whole variable domain DAGVTQSPTHLIKTRGQQVTLRCSPISGHKSVSWYQQVLGQGPQFIFQYYEKEERGRGNFPDRFSARQFPNYSSELNVNALLLGDSALYLCASSPPGTGAFFGFGSGTRLTVV.

The rearrangement joins TRBV19 to TRBJ1-3; D gene unclear. CDR3 length: 16 amino acids. Germline values: CDR1 LNHDA, CDR2 SQIVND (reference sequence). The ends were cut back, 3 bases at V and 0 bases at J, with 12 bases in the middle. CDR3 sequence reads: CASSMGLGASGNTIYF. Here the CDR3 DNA reads TGTGCCAGTAGTATGGGTCTAGGCGCCTCTGGAAACACCATATATTTT.

The chain uses TRBV18 and TRBJ1-3, with D perhaps TRBD1 (5 bases). The length of the CDR3 is 18 residues. V gave up 3 bases and J gave up 0 bases, with 18 bases separating them. Germline CDR1 and CDR2: KGHSH and LQKENI. The CDR3 nucleotides read TGTGCCAGCTCACCGCCGAGGGGCGGACCAGCCTCTGGAAACACCATATATTTT. It codes for CASSPPRGGPASGNTIYF.

This chain joins TRBV21-1 and TRBJ2-7. TRBV21-1 is listed as a pseudogene. This CDR3 has 21 amino acids. Here the CDR3 DNA reads TGTGCCAGCAGCAAAGCGAGAGTTACAGGGAGGTCCCCCAGGAGCTCCTACGAGCAGTACTTC. Its protein product is CASSKARVTGRSPRSSYEQYF.

The chain has TRBV28 and TRBJ2-7, with 7 bases aligning to TRBD2. J gave up 11 bases and V 5 bases, and 9 bases lay outside the gene matches. The CDR3 contains 12 residues. Germline V gives CDR1 MDHEN, CDR2 SYDVKM. This CDR3 reads CASSSPRGREYF. The DNA for the CDR3 is TGTGCCAGCAGTAGTCCCAGAGGGAGGGAGTACTTC.

This clone was seen once. The chain is built from TRBV10-2 and TRBJ1-6, with D perhaps TRBD1 (5 bases). The CDR3 extends over 17 amino acids. In germline, CDR1 is WSHSY, CDR2 SAAADI. V lost 2 bases, J lost 5 bases, and 16 bases lay in between. The CDR3 protein is CASSEILGPVNNSPLHF. The CDR3 DNA follows: TGCGCCAGCAGTGAGATATTGGGACCCGTGAATAATTCACCCCTCCACTTT.

This clone appeared a few times. The V gene is TRBV5-6, the J gene TRBJ2-7, with D perhaps matching TRBD1 or TRBD2 (5 bases each). The CDR3 totals 11 residues. The germline V gene encodes CDR1 SGHDT and CDR2 YYEEEE. Trimming left V 4 bases short and J 5 bases short, with 7 bases between. In DNA, the CDR3 is TGTGCCAGCAGCGTGGGGGACGAGCAGTACTTC. Protein sequence: CASSVGDEQYF.

This clone has a single count. V gene TRBV30 combines with J gene TRBJ1-4; D is possibly TRBD1 (6 bases). This CDR3 is 12 amino acids long. The V end was cut by 8 bases, the J end by 5 bases, with 12 bases between. Looked up from germline, CDR1 is GTSNPN and CDR2 is SVGIG (reference sequence). The CDR3: CAGGGINEKLFF. DNA of the CDR3: TGTGCCGGAGGGGGTATCAATGAAAAACTGTTTTTT.

The chain employs TRBV3-1 (or the pseudogene TRBV3-2) and TRBJ2-1, with 8 bases aligning to TRBD2. This CDR3 comprises 17 residues. Germline assignment: CDR1 LGHDT and CDR2 YNNKEL (reference sequence). V lost 0 bases to trimming and J lost 7 bases; unmatched junction nucleotides: 11. As DNA, the CDR3 is TGTGCCAGCAGCCAAGATGGCGGCAGCGGGGGTAGGAATGAGCAGTTCTTC. Translation: CASSQDGGSGGRNEQFF.